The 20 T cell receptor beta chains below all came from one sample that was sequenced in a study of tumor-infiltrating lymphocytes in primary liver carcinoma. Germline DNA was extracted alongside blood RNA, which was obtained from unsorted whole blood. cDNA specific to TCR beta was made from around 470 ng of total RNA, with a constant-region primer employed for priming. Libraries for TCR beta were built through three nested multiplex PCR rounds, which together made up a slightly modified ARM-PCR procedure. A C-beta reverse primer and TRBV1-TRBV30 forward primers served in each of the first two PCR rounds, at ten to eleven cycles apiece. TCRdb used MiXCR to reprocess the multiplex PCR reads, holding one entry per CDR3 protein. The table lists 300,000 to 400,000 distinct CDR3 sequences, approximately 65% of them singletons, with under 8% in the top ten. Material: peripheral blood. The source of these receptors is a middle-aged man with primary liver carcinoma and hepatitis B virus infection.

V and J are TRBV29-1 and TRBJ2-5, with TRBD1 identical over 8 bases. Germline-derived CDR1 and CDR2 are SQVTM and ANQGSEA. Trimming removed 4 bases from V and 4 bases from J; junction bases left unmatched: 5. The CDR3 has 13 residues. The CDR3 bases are TGCAGCGTTGCCGGGACAGGCCGAGAGACCCAGTACTTC. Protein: CSVAGTGRETQYF.

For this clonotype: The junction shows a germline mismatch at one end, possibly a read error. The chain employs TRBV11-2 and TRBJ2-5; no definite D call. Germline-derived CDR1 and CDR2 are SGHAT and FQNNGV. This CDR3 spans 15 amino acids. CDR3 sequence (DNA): TGTGCCAGCATCTTATTAGTGAGAGTCGGAGAGACCCAGTACTTC. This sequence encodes CASILLVRVGETQYF.

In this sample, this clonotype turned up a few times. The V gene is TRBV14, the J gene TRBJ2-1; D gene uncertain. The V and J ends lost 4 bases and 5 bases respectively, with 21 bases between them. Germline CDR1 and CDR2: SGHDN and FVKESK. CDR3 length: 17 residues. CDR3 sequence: CASSLSISQPIHNEQFF. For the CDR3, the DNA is TGTGCCAGCAGCCTCAGTATCTCCCAACCAATCCACAATGAGCAGTTCTTC.

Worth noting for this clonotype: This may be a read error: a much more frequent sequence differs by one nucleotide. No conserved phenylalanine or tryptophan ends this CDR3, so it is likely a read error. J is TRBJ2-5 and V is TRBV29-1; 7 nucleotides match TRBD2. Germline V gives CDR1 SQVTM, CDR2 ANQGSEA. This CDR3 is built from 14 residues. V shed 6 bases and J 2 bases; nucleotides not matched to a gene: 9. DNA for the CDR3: TGCAGCGTCAGAGGGAGGGAATCTCAAGAGACCCAGTACTCC. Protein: CSVRGRESQETQYS.

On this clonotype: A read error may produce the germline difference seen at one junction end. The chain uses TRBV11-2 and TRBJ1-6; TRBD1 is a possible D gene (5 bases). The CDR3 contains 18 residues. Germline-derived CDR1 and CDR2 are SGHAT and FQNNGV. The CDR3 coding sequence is TGTGCCAGCAACTTATTCGGGGCGGAAACTTCTTCTAGTTCACCCCTCCACTTT. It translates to CASNLFGAETSSSSPLHF.

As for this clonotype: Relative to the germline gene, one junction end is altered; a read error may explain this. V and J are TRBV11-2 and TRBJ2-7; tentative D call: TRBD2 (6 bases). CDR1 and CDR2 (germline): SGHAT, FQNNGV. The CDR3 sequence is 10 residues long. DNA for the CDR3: TGCGCCAGCGGCGGGGCAGAGCAGCACTTC. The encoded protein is CASGGAEQHF.

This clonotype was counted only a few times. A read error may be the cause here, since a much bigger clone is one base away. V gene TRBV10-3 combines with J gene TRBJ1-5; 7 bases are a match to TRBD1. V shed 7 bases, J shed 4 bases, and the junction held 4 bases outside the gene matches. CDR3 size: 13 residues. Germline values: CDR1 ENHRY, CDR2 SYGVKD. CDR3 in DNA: TGTGCCATCATGGGACAGACAAATCAGCCCCAGCATTTT. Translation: CAIMGQTNQPQHF.

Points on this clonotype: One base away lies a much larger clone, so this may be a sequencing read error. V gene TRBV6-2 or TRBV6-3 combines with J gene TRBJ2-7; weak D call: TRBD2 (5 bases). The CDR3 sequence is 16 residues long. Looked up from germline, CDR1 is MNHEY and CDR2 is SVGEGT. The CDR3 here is CASSYSRSGYTYGQYF. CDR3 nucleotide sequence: TGTGCCAGCAGTTACTCGAGGAGCGGTTACACCTACGGGCAGTACTTC.

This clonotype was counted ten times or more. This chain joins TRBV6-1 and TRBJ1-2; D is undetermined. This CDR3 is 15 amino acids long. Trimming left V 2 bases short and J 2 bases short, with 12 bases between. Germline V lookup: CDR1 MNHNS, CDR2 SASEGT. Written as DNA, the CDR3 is TGTGCCAGCAGTGAACTTCGGTGGAGCAACTATGGCTACACCTTC. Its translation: CASSELRWSNYGYTF.

CDR3 bases: TGTGCCAGCAGTCTGGGACACGGTGTTGGGGATACGCAGTATTTT. Translation: CASSLGHGVGDTQYF. The chain employs TRBV12-3 or TRBV12-4 and TRBJ2-3; D perhaps matches TRBD1 (6 bases). This CDR3 comprises 15 residues. V was trimmed by 5 bases and J by 6 bases, leaving 18 bases between them.

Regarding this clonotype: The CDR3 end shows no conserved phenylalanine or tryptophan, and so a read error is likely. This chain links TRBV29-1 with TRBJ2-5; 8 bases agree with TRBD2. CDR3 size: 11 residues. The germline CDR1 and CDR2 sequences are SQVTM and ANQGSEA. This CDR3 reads CSVEGLEAQYL. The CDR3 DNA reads TGCAGCGTTGAGGGACTAGAGGCCCAGTACTTG.

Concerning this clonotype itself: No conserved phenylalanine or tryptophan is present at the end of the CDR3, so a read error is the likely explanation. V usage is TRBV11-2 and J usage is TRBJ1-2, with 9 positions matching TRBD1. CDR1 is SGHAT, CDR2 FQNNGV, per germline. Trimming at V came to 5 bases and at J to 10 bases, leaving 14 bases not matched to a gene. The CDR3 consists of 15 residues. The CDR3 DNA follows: TGTGCCAGCAGCCCTAGTGGGACAGGGTTAGAGGACTACACCCTC. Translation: CASSPSGTGLEDYTL.

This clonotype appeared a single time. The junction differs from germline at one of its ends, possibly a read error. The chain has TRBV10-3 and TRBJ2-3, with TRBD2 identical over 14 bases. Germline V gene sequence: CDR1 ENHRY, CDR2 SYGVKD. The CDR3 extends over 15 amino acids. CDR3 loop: CAISGTSGSVDTHYF. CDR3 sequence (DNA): TGTGCCATCAGCGGGACTAGCGGGAGTGTGGATACGCATTATTTT.

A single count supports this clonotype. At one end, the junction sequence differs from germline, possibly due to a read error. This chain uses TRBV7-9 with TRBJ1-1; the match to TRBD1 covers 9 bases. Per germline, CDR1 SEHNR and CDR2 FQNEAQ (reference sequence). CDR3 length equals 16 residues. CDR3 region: CASSSEQGARETGAFF. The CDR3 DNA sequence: TGTGCCAGCAGCTCCGAACAGGGGGCGCGAGAGACTGGAGCTTTCTTT.

CDR3 bases: TGTGCCACTAAGGGACTAGCGGTTTTCTACGAGCAGTACTTC. Translation: CATKGLAVFYEQYF. The chain recombines TRBV6-2 or TRBV6-3 with TRBJ2-7, with 11 bases fitting TRBD2. V lost 10 bases to trimming and J lost 3 bases; unmatched junction nucleotides: 8. The V gene's germline CDR1 is MNHEY and CDR2 SVGEGT. This CDR3 region has 14 residues.

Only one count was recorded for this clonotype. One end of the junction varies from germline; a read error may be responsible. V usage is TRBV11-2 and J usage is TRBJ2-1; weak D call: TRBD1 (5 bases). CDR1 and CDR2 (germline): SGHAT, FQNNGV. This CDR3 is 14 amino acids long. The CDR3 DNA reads TGTACCAGCAGCGTAGTGGCAGGGATGGAGACCCAGTTCTTC. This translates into CTSSVVAGMETQFF.

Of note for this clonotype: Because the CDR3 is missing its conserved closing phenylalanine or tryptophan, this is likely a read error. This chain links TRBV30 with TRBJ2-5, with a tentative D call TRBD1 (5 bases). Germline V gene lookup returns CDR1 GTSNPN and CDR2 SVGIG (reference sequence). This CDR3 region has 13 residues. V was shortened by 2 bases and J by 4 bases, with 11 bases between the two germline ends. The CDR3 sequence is CAWSLGLGETQYL. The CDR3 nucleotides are TGTGCCTGGAGTTTGGGGCTTGGAGAGACCCAGTACCTC.

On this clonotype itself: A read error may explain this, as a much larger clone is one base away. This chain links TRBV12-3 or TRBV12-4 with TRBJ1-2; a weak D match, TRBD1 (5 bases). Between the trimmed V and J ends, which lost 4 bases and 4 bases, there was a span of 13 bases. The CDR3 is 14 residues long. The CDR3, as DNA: TGTGCCAGCAGTTCAGGGAATGATCTCTATGGCTACACCTTC. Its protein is CASSSGNDLYGYTF.

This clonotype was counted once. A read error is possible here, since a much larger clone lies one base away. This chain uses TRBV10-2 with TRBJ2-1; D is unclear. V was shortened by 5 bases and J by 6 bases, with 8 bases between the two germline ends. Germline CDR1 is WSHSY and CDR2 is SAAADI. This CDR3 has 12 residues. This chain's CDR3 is CASSQFLNEQFF. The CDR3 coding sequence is TGCGCCAGCAGTCAGTTCCTCAATGAGCAGTTCTTC.

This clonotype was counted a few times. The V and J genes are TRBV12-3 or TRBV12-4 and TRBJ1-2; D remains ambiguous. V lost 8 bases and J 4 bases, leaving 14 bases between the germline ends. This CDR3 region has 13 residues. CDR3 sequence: CASWPREGYGYTF. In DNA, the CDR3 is TGTGCCAGCTGGCCGAGGGAAGGCTATGGCTACACCTTC.